A single T cell receptor (beta chain) is shown here with its context. This clone was detected only once. Its antigen is still unknown. No clone much larger than this one lies a single base away; base qualities are absent. The data belong to a study of vaccination effects on CD4 cells after COVID-19 (dated 2022 in TCRdb). Background on the whole study: Each participant got two doses of an mRNA SARS-CoV-2 vaccine, either BNT162b2 or mRNA-1273. SARS-CoV-2 spike-specific CD4+ TCR repertoires from before and after mRNA vaccination were compared in COVID-19 convalescent patients and in infection-naive vaccine recipients. Altogether, around ten COVID-19 convalescent patients and several SARS-CoV-2-naive healthy vaccine recipients made up the full study. The Oncomine TCR Beta short-read assay on an Illumina iSeq 100 was used to sequence cultures from other donors in the study.

To prepare the library, the immunoSEQ multiplex PCR assay was applied. DNA from the CD4+ T cells that had been cultured and isolated underwent TCR beta CDR3 sequencing. The authors' pipeline ran thus. The analysis removed non-productive TCR sequences, trimmed reads to the CDR3 region, and retained only CDR3s that were 7 or more amino acids long. Antigen-specific clonotypes were identified with the MANAFEST web app by comparing expansion in peptide wells against reference cultures. Positive clones required FDR<0.05 expansion versus reference and all other wells, odds ratio above 5, and frequency above 0.1% in two replicate wells. Cross-reactive clonotypes were defined as significantly expanded in SARS-CoV-2 spike wells and in at least one common cold coronavirus spike condition. Using the stringdist R package, CDR3 similarity was measured by Levenshtein distance, and unrooted trees were constructed with ape in R 3.6.1. The clones in this table, taken by TCRdb from immuneACCESS, are in-frame only. Not every clone is retained; where verified, under half of the shortfall comes from an unresolved V gene, and the cause of the rest is unknown. The DNA gave D and trimming, while V, J and clone size come from that table. The sample data list around 71,000 clones, and roughly three quarters of these were observed just once. The top ten clonotypes cover roughly 3.9% of the sample.

The ViraFEST assay stimulated PBMC with viral peptide pools and then used TCR sequencing to identify antigen-specific CD4+ T cell clonotypes by expansion. After less than 13 days of culture, CD4+ T cells were isolated with the EasySep CD4+ T cell isolation kit. None of the healthy vaccine recipients had a prior SARS-CoV-2 infection, which was confirmed by nucleocapsid antibody tests that came back negative both before and after vaccination. Some 2 million PBMC per well were cultured in IMDM with approximately 5% human AB serum, 8 to 10 IU/ml IL-2 and gentamicin, plus 10 ug/ml peptides. On days 3 and 7, half of the culture medium was replaced with fresh IL-2-containing medium. Unless noted otherwise, every peptide stimulation condition was grown in triplicate wells. PBMC were separated from whole blood using Ficoll-Paque Plus gradient centrifugation and were then either cryopreserved at -140C or used fresh. The overlapping peptide pools covered the spike proteins of SARS-CoV-2 and of the common cold coronaviruses HCoV-NL63, HCoV-OC43 and HCoV-229E. The QIAamp micro DNA kit was used to extract genomic DNA from the cultured CD4+ T cells.

V lost 4 bases and J lost 2 bases; the stretch between them is 9 bases long. As encoded in the germline V gene (reference sequence), CDR1 is SGHNT while CDR2 is YYREEE. There are 13 amino acids in the CDR3, from cysteine to phenylalanine inclusive. Only CDR3 DNA is held: 39 bases, read in frame from base 1. What the authors observed across the whole study: Only a small number of convalescent patients were included, and no early post-infection timepoints were available, which limited the study. Among healthy vaccine recipients, nearly all vaccine-induced clones were SARS-CoV-2 mono-reactive, and just 1 of 255 was cross-reactive with common cold coronaviruses. Marked clonal contraction was observed in both infection-induced and vaccine-induced clones at late post-vaccination timepoints, consistent with waning T cell responses.

The sample was CD4+ T cells from PBMCs cultured with HCoV-OC43 spike peptides, taken before COVID-19 vaccination. The sample's cell subset or site label is to be understood as: HCoV-OC43 spike overlapping peptide pool stimulation. The sequence derives from a human donor who received a COVID-19 vaccine. In this chain, TRBV5-4 is recombined with TRBJ2-5; the D gene lacks a confident call. The CDR3 is CASSVKTQETQYF. The nucleotide sequence is given as TGTGCCAGCAGCGTGAAGACTCAAGAGACCCAGTACTTC.